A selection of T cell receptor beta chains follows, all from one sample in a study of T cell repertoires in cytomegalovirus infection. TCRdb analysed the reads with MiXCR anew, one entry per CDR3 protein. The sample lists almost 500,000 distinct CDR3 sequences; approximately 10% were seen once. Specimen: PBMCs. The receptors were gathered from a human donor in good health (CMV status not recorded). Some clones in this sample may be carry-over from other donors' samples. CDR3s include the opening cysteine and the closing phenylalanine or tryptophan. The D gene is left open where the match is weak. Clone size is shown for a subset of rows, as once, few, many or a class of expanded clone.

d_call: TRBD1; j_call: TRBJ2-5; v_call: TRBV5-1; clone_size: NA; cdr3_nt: TGCGCCAGCAGCTACCAGGGGGACCAAGAGACCCAGTACTTC; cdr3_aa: CASSYQGDQETQYF
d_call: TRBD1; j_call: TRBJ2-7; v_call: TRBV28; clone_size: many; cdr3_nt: TGTGCCAGCAGTTTAGGGAGGACAGGGGGCTTTCCTAGCTCCTACGAGCAGTACTTC; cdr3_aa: CASSLGRTGGFPSSYEQYF
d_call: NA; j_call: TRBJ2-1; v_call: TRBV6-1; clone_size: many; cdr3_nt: TGTGCCAGCAGTGAAAGTACGGGTTTGCAGTTCTTC; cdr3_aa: CASSESTGLQFF
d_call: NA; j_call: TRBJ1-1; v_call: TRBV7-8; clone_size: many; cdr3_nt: TGTGCCAGCAGTTTTGGGGAGACTGAAGCTTTCTTT; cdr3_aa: CASSFGETEAFF
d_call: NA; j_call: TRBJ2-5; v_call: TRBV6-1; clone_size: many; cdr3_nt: TGTGCCAGCAGTCTTGTAGACAGCCAAGAGACCCAGTACTTC; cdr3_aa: CASSLVDSQETQYF
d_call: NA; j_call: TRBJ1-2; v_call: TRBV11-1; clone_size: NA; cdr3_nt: TGTGCCAGCTCCGAGGACAGCTACTATGGCTACACCTTC; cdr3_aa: CASSEDSYYGYTF
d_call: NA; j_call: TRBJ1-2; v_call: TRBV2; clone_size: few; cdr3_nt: TGTGCCAGCAGCGGGCGGGAGGGAGGCGGCTACACCTTC; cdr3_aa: CASSGREGGGYTF
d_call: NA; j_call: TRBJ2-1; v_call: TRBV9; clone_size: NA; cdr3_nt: TGTGCCAGCAGCGTAGGTACAACTTGGGGCAATGAGCAGTTCTTC; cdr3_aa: CASSVGTTWGNEQFF
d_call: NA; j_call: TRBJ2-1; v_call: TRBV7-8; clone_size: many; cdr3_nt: TGTGCCAGCAGCCATACGTACAGCGCTCCCTACAATGAGCAGTTCTTC; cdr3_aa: CASSHTYSAPYNEQFF
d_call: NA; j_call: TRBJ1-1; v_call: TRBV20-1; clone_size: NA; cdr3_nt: TGCAGTGCTCAGAAACAGGGAGCGAACACTGAAGCTTTCTTT; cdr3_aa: CSAQKQGANTEAFF
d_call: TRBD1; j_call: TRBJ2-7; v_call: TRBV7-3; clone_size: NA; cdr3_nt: TGTGCCAGCAGCTTTATGGGGACAGGGGACGAGCAGTACTTC; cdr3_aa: CASSFMGTGDEQYF
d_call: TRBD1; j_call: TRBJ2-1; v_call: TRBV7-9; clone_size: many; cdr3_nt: TGTGCCAGCACCCTAGCCCCCGGGACAGGGGGGTATGAGCAGTTCTTC; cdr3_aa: CASTLAPGTGGYEQFF
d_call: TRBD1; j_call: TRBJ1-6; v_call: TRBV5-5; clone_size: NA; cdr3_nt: TGTGCCAGCAGCGGACAGGGGGGTTATTCACCCCTCCACTTT; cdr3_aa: CASSGQGGYSPLHF
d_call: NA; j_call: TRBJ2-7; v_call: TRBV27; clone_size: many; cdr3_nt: TGTGCCAGCAGTCCCCCCGAGCGGGTCCCCTACGAGCAGTACTTC; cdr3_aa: CASSPPERVPYEQYF
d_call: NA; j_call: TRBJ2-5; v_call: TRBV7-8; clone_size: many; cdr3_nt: TGTGCCAGCAGCTTGATCAGGCGCCAAGAGACCCAGTACTTC; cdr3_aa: CASSLIRRQETQYF
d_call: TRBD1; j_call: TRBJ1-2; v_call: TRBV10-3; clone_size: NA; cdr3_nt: TGTGCCATCAGGGAATCGGGACAGGGGGCAGGCTACACCTTC; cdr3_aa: CAIRESGQGAGYTF
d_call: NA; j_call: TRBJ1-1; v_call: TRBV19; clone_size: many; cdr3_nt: TGTGCCAGCAGCCGGACAGCTAACACTGAAGCTTTCTTT; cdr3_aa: CASSRTANTEAFF
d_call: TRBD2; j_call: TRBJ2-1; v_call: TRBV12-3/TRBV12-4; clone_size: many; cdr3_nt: TGTGCCAGCAGTCTCGCGGGGGCGGGAGGGACCAATGAGCAGTTCTTC; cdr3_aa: CASSLAGAGGTNEQFF
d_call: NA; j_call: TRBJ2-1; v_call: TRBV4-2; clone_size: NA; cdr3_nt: TGTGCCAGCAGCCAAGATCTGGGCGGGGCCTACAATGAGCAGTTCTTC; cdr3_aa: CASSQDLGGAYNEQFF
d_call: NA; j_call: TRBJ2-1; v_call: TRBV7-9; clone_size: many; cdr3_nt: TGTGCCAGCAGCTTACCCCCAGGGTACAATGAGCAGTTCTTC; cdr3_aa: CASSLPPGYNEQFF
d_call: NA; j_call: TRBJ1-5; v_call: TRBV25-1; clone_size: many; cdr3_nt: TGTGCCAGCAGTGAGAAGTCAGGCAATAGCAATCAGCCCCAGCATTTT; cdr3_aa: CASSEKSGNSNQPQHF
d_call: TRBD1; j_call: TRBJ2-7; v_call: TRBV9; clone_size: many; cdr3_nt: TGTGCCAGCAGCGTAGGGACAGGGTTCTCCTACGAGCAGTACTTC; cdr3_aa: CASSVGTGFSYEQYF
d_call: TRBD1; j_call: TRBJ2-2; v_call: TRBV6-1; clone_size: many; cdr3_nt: TGTGCCAGCAGTTCTGGGACAGAGCCCACCGGGGAGCTGTTTTTT; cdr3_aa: CASSSGTEPTGELFF
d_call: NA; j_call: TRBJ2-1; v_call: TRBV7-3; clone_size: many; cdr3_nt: TGTGCCAGCAGCTCCGGGGTTGAGCAGTTCTTC; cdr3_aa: CASSSGVEQFF
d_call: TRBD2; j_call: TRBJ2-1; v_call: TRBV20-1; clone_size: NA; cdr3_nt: TGCAGTGCTCTTGGACTAGCGGGTTACAATGAGCAGTTCTTC; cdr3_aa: CSALGLAGYNEQFF
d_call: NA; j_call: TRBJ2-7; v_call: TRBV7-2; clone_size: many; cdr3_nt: TGTGCCAGCAGCTTGGATAGTAGGTATGGGCAGTACTTC; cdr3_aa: CASSLDSRYGQYF
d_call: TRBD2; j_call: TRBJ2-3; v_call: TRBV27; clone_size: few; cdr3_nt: TGTGCCAGCAGCGGACTAGCGGGGAGCGATACGCAGTATTTT; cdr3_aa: CASSGLAGSDTQYF
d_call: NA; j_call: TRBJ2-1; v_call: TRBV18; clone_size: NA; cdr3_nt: TGTGCCAGCTCACCACCCGGCCTGAATGAGCAGTTCTTC; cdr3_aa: CASSPPGLNEQFF
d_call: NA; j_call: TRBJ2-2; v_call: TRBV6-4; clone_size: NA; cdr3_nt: TGTGTCAGCAGTGGGGCTAGCTTCTCCGCGAACACCGGGGAGCTGTTTTTT; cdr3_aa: CVSSGASFSANTGELFF
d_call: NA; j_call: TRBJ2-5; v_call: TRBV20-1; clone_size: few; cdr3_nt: TGCAGTGCAGTCGGACCGAGCCAAGAGACCCAGTACTTC; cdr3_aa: CSAVGPSQETQYF
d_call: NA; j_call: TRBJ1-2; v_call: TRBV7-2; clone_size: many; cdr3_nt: TGTGCCAGCAGCCCTTCTCAAGGTTATGGCTACACCTTC; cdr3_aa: CASSPSQGYGYTF